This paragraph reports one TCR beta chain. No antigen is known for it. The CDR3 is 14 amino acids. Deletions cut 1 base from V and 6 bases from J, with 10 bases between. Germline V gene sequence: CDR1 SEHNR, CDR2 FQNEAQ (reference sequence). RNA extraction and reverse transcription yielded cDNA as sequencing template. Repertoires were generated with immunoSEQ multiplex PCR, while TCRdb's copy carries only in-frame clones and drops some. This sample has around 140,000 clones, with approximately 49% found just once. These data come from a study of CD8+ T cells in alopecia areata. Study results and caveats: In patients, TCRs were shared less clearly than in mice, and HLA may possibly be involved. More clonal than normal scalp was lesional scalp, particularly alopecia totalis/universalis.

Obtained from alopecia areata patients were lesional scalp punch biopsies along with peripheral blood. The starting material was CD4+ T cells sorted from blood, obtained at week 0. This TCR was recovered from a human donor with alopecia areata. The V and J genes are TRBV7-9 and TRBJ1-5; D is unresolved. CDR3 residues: CASSLGAGFQPQHF. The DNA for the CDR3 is TGTGCCAGCAGCTTAGGGGCAGGATTTCAGCCCCAGCATTTT.